This note documents a single TCR beta chain sequence. Antigen unknown. CD45RO-negative cells were positively selected for CCR7, leaving out terminally differentiated effector memory CD45RA+ cells. These data originate in a study of shared clonotypes between healthy human individuals. The study, taken as a whole, reports: What naive subsets generally showed was a larger estimated richness than memory subsets showed.

Some clones are missing from TCRdb's copy, which holds only in-frame ones; the method was immunoSEQ multiplex PCR. The sample holds approximately 650,000 clones, 95% to 96% seen once. Germline V gives CDR1 MNHEY, CDR2 SMNVEV (reference sequence). V lost 5 bases, J lost 2 bases, and 12 bases lay in between. The CDR3 contains 14 residues. The source is a woman aged 25 to 39 in good health. This sequence joins TRBV27 and TRBJ1-2; a weak D match, TRBD1 (5 bases). The sample taken for sequencing was naive CD8+ T cells sorted from blood. The CDR3 nucleotides are TGTGCCAGCAGTCCATGGGACCGGAACTATGGCTACACCTTC. It yields the protein CASSPWDRNYGYTF.